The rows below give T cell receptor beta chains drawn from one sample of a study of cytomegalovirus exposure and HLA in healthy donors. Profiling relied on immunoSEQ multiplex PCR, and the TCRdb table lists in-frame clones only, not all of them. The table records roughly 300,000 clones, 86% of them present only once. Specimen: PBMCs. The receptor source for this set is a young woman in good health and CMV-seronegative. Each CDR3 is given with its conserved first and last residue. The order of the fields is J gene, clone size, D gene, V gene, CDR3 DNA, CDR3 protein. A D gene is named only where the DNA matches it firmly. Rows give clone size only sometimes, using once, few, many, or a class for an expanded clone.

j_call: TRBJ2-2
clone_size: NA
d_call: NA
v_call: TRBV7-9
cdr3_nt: TGTGCCAGCCTATCATCGGGTACCGGGGAGCTGTTTTTT
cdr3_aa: CASLSSGTGELFF

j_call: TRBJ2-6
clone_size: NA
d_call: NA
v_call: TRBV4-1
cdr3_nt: TGCGCCAGCAGCCAAGATTACACCTCTGGGGCCAACGTCCTGACTTTC
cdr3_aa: CASSQDYTSGANVLTF

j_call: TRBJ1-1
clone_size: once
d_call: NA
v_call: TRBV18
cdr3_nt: TGTGCCAGCTCACCAGACGGCGGTGGGTGGGAACAGGGCACTGAAGCTTTCTTT
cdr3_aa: CASSPDGGGWEQGTEAFF

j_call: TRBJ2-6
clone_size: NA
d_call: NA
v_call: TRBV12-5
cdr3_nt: TGTGCTAGTGCCCCTCAGGAAGGGGCCAACGTCCTGACTTTC
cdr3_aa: CASAPQEGANVLTF

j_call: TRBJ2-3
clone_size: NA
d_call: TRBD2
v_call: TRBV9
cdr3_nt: TGTGCCAGCAGCGTAGCTGCGGGAGGGACAGATACGCAGTATTTT
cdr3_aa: CASSVAAGGTDTQYF

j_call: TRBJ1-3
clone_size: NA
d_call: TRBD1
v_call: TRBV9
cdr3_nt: TGTGCCAGCAGCGGCCCGGGGACAGCTGGAAACACCATATATTTT
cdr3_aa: CASSGPGTAGNTIYF

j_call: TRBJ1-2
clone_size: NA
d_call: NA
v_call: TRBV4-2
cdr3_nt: TGTGCCAGCAGCCAGGAGGTGGGAGATGGCTACACCTTC
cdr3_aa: CASSQEVGDGYTF

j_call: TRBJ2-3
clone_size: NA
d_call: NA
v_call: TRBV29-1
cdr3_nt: TGCAGCGTTGGGGCCAGTTGGGGAGGAACAGATACGCAGTATTTT
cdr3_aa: CSVGASWGGTDTQYF

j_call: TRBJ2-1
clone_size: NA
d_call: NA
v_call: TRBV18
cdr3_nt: TGTGCCAGCTCACCGACGGTAGGAGGTGGCTACAATGAGCAGTTCTTC
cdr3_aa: CASSPTVGGGYNEQFF

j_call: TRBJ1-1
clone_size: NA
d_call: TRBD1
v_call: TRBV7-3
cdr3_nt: TGTGCCAGCAGCCCAGGCCTGACAGGGGAAGCTTTCTTT
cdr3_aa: CASSPGLTGEAFF

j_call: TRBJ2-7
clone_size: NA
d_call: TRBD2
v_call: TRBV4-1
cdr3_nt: TGCGCCAGCAGCCCCCAGGGGCGGGAGGTCTCCTACGAGCAGTACTTC
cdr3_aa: CASSPQGREVSYEQYF

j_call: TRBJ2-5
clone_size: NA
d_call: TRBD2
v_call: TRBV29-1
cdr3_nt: TGCAGCGTTGAAGTGCAGTCAGCGGGAACCTTATTGGAGACCCAGTACTTC
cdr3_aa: CSVEVQSAGTLLETQYF

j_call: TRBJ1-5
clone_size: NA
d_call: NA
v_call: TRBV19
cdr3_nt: TGTGCCAGTAGTTCCTCGGGACAAAATCAGCCCCAGCATTTT
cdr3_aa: CASSSSGQNQPQHF

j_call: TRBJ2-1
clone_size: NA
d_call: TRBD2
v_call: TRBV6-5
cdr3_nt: TGTGCCAGCAGTTCCAGCGGGAACATCTACAATGAGCAGTTCTTC
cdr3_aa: CASSSSGNIYNEQFF

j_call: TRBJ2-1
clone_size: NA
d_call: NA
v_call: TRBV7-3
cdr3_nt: TGTGCCAGCAGCTTAACTCAATCGACTCGTCTAGCAGACGGCTCCTACAATGAGCAGTTCTTC
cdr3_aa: CASSLTQSTRLADGSYNEQFF

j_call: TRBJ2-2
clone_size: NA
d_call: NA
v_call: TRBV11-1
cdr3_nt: TGTGCCAGCAGCTTAGATGACGGGACACACCACTATAACACCGGGGAGCTGTTTTTT
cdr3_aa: CASSLDDGTHHYNTGELFF

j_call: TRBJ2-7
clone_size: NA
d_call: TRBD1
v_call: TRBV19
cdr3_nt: TGTGCCAGTAGTGATACAGGGGTCGGATTAAACGAGCAGTACTTC
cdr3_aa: CASSDTGVGLNEQYF

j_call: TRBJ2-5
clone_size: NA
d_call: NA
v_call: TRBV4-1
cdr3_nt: TGCGCCAGCAGCCAAGACAGAACAGCCGTTCAAGAGACCCAGTACTTC
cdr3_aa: CASSQDRTAVQETQYF

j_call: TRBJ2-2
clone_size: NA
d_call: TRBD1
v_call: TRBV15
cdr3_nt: TGTGCCACCAGAGGGACTGGACAGGGCAGAACCGGGGAGCTGTTTTTT
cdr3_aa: CATRGTGQGRTGELFF

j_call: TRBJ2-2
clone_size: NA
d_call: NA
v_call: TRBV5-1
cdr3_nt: TGCGCCAGCAGCTTCAACGGAGCCGGGGAGCTGTTTTTT
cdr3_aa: CASSFNGAGELFF

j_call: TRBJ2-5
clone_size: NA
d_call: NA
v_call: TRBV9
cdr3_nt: TGTGCCAGCAGCGGAGCTAGTCGGGAGACCCAGTACTTC
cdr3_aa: CASSGASRETQYF

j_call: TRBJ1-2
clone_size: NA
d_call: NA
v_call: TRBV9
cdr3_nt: TGTGCCAGCAGCGTAAACCAGGGGAATGGCTACACCTTC
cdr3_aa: CASSVNQGNGYTF

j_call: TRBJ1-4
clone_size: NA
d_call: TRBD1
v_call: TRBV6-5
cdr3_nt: TGTGCCAGCAGGGGCGGACAGGGAGGTGAAAAACTGTTTTTT
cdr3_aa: CASRGGQGGEKLFF

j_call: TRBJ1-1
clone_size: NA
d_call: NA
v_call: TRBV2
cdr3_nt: TGTGCCAGCGAAGGGGTACAGGGTACTGAAGCTTTCTTT
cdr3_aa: CASEGVQGTEAFF

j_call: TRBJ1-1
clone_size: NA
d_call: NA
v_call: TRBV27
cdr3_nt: TGTGCCAGCAGTTCGCCCGGAAGGTCCGGGATGAACACTGAAGCTTTCTTT
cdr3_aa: CASSSPGRSGMNTEAFF

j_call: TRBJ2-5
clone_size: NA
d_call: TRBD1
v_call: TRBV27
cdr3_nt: TGTGCCAGCAGTTCACCATTGACAGGGGGCGCGGCGGGGTGGGAGACCCAGTACTTC
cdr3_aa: CASSSPLTGGAAGWETQYF

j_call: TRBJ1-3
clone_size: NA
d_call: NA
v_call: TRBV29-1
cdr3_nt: TGCAGCGTTGAAGGTGGTCCGAGCTCTGGAAACACCATATATTTT
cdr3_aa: CSVEGGPSSGNTIYF

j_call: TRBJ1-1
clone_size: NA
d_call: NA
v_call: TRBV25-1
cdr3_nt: TGTGCCAGCAGTGAATATACCGGGGTCCGGGCTTTCTTT
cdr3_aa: CASSEYTGVRAFF

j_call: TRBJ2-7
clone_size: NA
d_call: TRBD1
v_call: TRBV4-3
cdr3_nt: TGCGCCAGCAGCCACGACAGGGAGCCTGGGATTGCAGCTTACGAGCAGTACTTC
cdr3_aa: CASSHDREPGIAAYEQYF

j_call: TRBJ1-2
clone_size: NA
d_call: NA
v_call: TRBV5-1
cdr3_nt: TGCGCCAGCAGCTTGGGGGCAGGTGGCTATGGCTACACCTTC
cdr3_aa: CASSLGAGGYGYTF

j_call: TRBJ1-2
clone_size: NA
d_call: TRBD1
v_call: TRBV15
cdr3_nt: TGTGCCACCAGCAGGCGGACAGGGAGGGACTATGGCTACACCTTC
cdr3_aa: CATSRRTGRDYGYTF

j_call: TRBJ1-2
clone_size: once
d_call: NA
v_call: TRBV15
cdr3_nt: TGTGCCACCAGCAGAGATTTCAGTATTAACTATGGCTACACCTTC
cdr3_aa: CATSRDFSINYGYTF

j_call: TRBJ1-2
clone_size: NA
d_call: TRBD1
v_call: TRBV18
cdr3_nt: TGTGCCAGCTCAATCGACAGGGATTATGGCTACACCTTC
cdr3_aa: CASSIDRDYGYTF

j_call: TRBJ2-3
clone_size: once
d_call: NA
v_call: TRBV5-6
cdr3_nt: TGTGCCAGCAGCGTTCTCGGGGCAGATACGCAGTATTTT
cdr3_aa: CASSVLGADTQYF

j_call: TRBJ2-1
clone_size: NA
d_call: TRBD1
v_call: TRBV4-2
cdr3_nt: TGTGCCAGCGGCCGGGACAGCGACAATGAGCAGTTCTTC
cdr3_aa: CASGRDSDNEQFF

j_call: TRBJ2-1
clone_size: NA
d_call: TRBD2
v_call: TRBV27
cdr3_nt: TGTGCCAGCAGTGCCTACAGAGGAACGCTTCTAGCGGGAGCTTACAATGAGCAGTTCTTC
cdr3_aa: CASSAYRGTLLAGAYNEQFF

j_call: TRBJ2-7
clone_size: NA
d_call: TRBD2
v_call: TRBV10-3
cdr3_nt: TGTGCCATCAGCACCCTAGCGGGAGGGCCTGGGGAGCAGCACTTC
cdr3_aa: CAISTLAGGPGEQHF